The clone carrying this TCR beta chain was seen at least ten times. The germline V gene encodes CDR1 MNHEY and CDR2 SMNVEV (reference sequence). V was pared by 2 bases and J by 4 bases, with 8 bases of the junction left unmatched. The CDR3 loop spans 16 amino acids. These data come from a study of regulatory T cells in long-lasting Graves disease. HTBI primers from iRepertoire and Arm-PCR of CDR3 regions yielded the TCR beta libraries. Via MiXCR, TCRdb re-called the multiplex PCR reads, giving one row per CDR3 protein. Of about 380,000 distinct CDR3 sequences listed, about 16% are singletons. Indicated time point: newly diagnosed GD, antithyroid drugs for less than 3 months. Construction of the TCR library relied on RNA isolated from PBMCs.

V gene TRBV27 combines with J gene TRBJ2-3, with 8 nucleotides matching TRBD2. The sequences come from peripheral blood mononuclear cells (PBMCs), collected at new diagnosis, from a patient treated with antithyroid drugs. This clonotype was sampled from a female donor with Graves disease. The CDR3 region is CASSLGVGGVADTQYF. DNA for the CDR3: TGTGCCAGCAGTTTAGGAGTCGGGGGGGTCGCAGATACGCAGTATTTT.